This T cell receptor beta chain was captured in a study of PD-L1 blockade in urothelial cancer. V trimming: 3 bases; J trimming: 1 base; junction bases outside the gene matches: 0. The germline gives CDR1 KGHSH, CDR2 LQKENI. The CDR3 consists of 15 residues. The time point denotes: pretreatment peripheral blood. The method was immunoSEQ multiplex PCR; TCRdb's version includes in-frame clones alone and lacks a portion of them. The sample has 45,000 or so clones; 88% are singletons. The material was PBMCs, obtained around atezolizumab (anti-PD-L1) treatment. The V gene is TRBV18, the J gene TRBJ1-4, with 9 bases fitting TRBD1. This TCR came from a donor at least 40 years old with urothelial cancer. The CDR3 spells CASSPDRGTNEKLFF. The CDR3 nucleotides read TGTGCCAGCTCACCGGACAGGGGAACTAATGAAAAACTGTTTTTT.